This record looks at one T cell receptor beta chain sequence and its context. The antigen is not known. From the 5' RACE reads, TCRdb called clonotypes with MiXCR, one entry per CDR3 protein. Among hundreds of thousands of distinct CDR3 sequences, roughly 22% were seen once, and the ten largest hold 7% to 9%. This specimen comes from a study of T-cell memory formation after mild COVID-19. Study-level findings and limits: The study detected some responding clones in pre-infection memory, suggesting cross-reactive memory joined.

V dropped 0 bases and J dropped 1 base, with 15 bases sitting between them. CDR1 is GTSNPN and CDR2 is SVGIG in the germline V gene (reference sequence). The CDR3 sequence is 16 residues long. This sequence was found in an adult woman who had mild COVID-19 (a few samples of this study predate the infection). Cell type and time point are not known. The chain uses TRBV30 and TRBJ1-2; D is unresolved. Sequenced material: PBMCs or a T cell subset sorted from them (not recorded which). CDR3 sequence reads: CAWSVHGLYLNYGYTF. CDR3 nucleotide sequence: TGTGCCTGGAGTGTACATGGCTTGTACCTTAACTATGGCTACACCTTC.